This TCR beta chain was observed in a study of blood T cell repertoires in COVID-19. Whole-study context: From T cells, B-cell-depleted T cells, or PBMCs came the material, which was cDNA or gDNA.

Authors' analysis steps: It was from reference gene primer amplification that nucleated cell counts were estimated. The repertoire was sequenced with immunoSEQ multiplex PCR; TCRdb's copy has only in-frame clones and lacks some. D and trimming were read from the DNA, whereas the V and J calls and clone size are those reported in that table. The data hold 250,000 to 300,000 clones, with approximately 89% observed a single time. Enrolled through a virtual design, the participants were between about 18 and 100 years of age and came from about two dozen US areas. Resolution of symptoms, clearance, or two negative PCRs was present in recovered Cohort 3 donors. The CDR3 has 16 residues. After removal of 0 bases from V and 5 bases from J, the junction contained 6 bases not matched to a gene. The germline gives CDR1 SGHRS, CDR2 YFSETQ.

This clonotype was sampled from a woman aged 55-70 years who had recovered from COVID-19. The chain is built from TRBV5-1 and TRBJ2-5; 11 bases agree with TRBD2. Material: PBMCs or T cells enriched from blood (not recorded which). Written as DNA, the CDR3 is TGCGCCAGCAGCTTGGCTCTAGCGGGGGGAGCGGAGACCCAGTACTTC. Translating gives CASSLALAGGAETQYF.